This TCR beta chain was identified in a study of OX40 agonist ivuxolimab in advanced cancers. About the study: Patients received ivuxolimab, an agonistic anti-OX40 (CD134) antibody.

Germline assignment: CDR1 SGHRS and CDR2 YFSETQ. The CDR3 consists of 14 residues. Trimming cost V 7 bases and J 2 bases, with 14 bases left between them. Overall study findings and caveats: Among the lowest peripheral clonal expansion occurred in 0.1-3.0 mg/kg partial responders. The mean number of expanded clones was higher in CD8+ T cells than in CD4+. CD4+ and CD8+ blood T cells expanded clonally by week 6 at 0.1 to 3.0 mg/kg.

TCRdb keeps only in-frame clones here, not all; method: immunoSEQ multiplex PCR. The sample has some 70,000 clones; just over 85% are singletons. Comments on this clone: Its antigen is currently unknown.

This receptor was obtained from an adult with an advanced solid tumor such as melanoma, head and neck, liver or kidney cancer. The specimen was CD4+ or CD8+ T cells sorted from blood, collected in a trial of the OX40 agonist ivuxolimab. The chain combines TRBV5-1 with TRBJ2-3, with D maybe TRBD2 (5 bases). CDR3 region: CASGEGRNTDTQYF. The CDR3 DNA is TGCGCCAGCGGTGAGGGCCGAAACACAGATACGCAGTATTTT.